The 19 T cell receptor beta chains reported below all come from one sample, sequenced in a study of T-cell memory formation after mild COVID-19 (dated by TCRdb to the early 2020s). Library creation used 5' RACE. TCRdb names Illumina NovaSeq 6000 as the instrument used. TCRdb reanalyzed the raw reads on its own, using fastp at Q25 for trimming and MiXCR for clone calling, and kept in-frame beta chains. Every entry covers one CDR3 protein and lists the most common genes and DNA from its rows. The sample data list approximately 250,000 distinct CDR3 sequences, and about 16% of these were observed just once. Clones ranked in the top ten supply about 2% of the sample. Sequencing was performed on PBMCs or a T cell subset sorted from them (not recorded which). The source of these receptors is an adult woman who had mild COVID-19 (a few samples of this study predate the infection). The sample titles of this study are shuffled in the database, so cell type and time point are left out; the donor was told from shared clones.

The chain joins TRBV5-1 to TRBJ1-2; a possible D gene is TRBD1 (5 bases). Germline loops: CDR1 SGHRS, CDR2 YFSETQ. Trimming stripped 4 bases from V and 8 bases from J, with 12 bases between. CDR3 length: 12 residues. The CDR3 is CASSKGTSGYTF. CDR3 nucleotides: TGCGCCAGCAGCAAGGGGACGAGCGGCTACACCTTC.

The chain uses TRBV2 and TRBJ2-6, with 7 bases fitting TRBD1. Germline V CDR1 and CDR2: SNHLY, FYNNEI. The CDR3 is 17 amino acids. The V gene end was trimmed by 5 bases and the J gene end by 0 bases; junction bases not matched to a gene: 7. CDR3 sequence (DNA): TGTGCCAGCAGTTGGGACAGACTTTCCTCTGGGGCCAACGTCCTGACTTTC. Protein: CASSWDRLSSGANVLTF.

This rearrangement joins TRBV6-1 to TRBJ2-7; D ambiguous. Germline V gene sequence: CDR1 MNHNS, CDR2 SASEGT. The CDR3 length is 15 residues. The V and J ends lost 7 bases and 0 bases respectively, with 16 bases between them. The CDR3: CASTVSLQSSYEQYF. Written as DNA, the CDR3 is TGTGCCAGCACGGTCAGCCTTCAAAGCTCCTACGAGCAGTACTTC.

There are a few counts of this clonotype. This chain connects TRBV9 to TRBJ1-3; D not certain. The CDR3 spans 15 residues. Trimming took off 0 bases at V and 8 bases at J, with 15 bases between the two ends. Per the germline V gene, CDR1 is SGDLS and CDR2 is YYNGEE. The CDR3 reads CASSVGGSSGDTIYF. The CDR3 DNA follows: TGTGCCAGCAGCGTAGGAGGTTCGAGTGGGGACACCATATATTTT.

The V gene is TRBV7-6, the J gene TRBJ2-1; TRBD1 matches 7 bases. Germline CDR1 is SGHVS and CDR2 is FNYEAQ. V trimming: 4 bases; J trimming: 6 bases; junction bases outside the gene matches: 3. The CDR3 is made up of 13 amino acids. The CDR3 DNA sequence: TGTGCCAGCAGCTCTAACAGGGGCAATGAGCAGTTCTTC. Translated: CASSSNRGNEQFF.

The rearrangement uses TRBV5-1 and TRBJ2-1; 7 bases agree with TRBD2. V was clipped by 2 bases and J by 5 bases; unmatched bases: 4. Germline V gene data show CDR1 as SGHRS and CDR2 as YFSETQ. The CDR3 has 14 amino acids. CDR3 DNA sequence: TGCGCCAGCAGCTTTGGGGGGGTAAACAATGAGCAGTTCTTC. Amino acids: CASSFGGVNNEQFF.

This clonotype showed up many times. The V gene is TRBV7-9, the J gene TRBJ1-5; 9 nucleotides line up with TRBD1. Losses at the gene ends were 5 bases for V and 4 bases for J; bases not matched to a gene: 6. Germline CDR1 and CDR2: SEHNR and FQNEAQ (reference sequence). The CDR3 loop spans 15 amino acids. The CDR3 is CASSRAGQGNQPQHF. The CDR3 DNA reads as TGTGCCAGCAGCCGCGCGGGACAGGGTAATCAGCCCCAGCATTTT.

The chain recombines TRBV5-1 with TRBJ2-5; TRBD2 matches 9 bases. The CDR3 loop spans 15 amino acids. V was clipped by 6 bases and J by 1 base; unmatched bases: 7. Germline assignment: CDR1 SGHRS and CDR2 YFSETQ. The CDR3 reads CASMRASGIQETQYF. The DNA of the CDR3 is TGCGCCAGCATGAGAGCTAGCGGGATCCAAGAGACCCAGTACTTC.

This clonotype was seen many times. The chain has TRBV12-3 or TRBV12-4 and TRBJ2-1; 9 positions match TRBD2. V gave up 4 bases and J gave up 7 bases; unmatched junction bases: 8. CDR3 size: 15 residues. The CDR3 here is CASSSGGRAMNEQFF. Written as DNA, the CDR3 is TGTGCCAGCAGTTCGGGCGGGAGGGCCATGAATGAGCAGTTCTTC.

This clonotype was found many times. The rearrangement links TRBV3-1 to TRBJ1-1; D gene unclear. The V and J ends lost 1 base and 6 bases respectively, with 9 bases between them. The CDR3 consists of 13 residues. CDR1 LGHDT and CDR2 YNNKEL come from the germline V gene (reference sequence). CDR3 in DNA: TGTGCCAGCAGCCAAGCGACTGGGGCTGAAGCTTTCTTT. This sequence encodes CASSQATGAEAFF.

This clonotype was counted a few times. The rearrangement joins TRBV4-2 to TRBJ1-6; TRBD1 matches at 7 bases. The CDR3 is made up of 16 amino acids. Germline assignment: CDR1 LGHNA and CDR2 YNFKEQ. The J segment lost 7 bases and the V segment lost 3 bases, leaving 9 bases of the junction unmatched. The CDR3 DNA is TGTGCCAGCAGCCACACAGGGGAAGGGCGGAATTCACCCCTCCACTTT. This gives the protein CASSHTGEGRNSPLHF.

This clonotype was seen once. The chain employs TRBV7-2 and TRBJ2-4; no firm D call. Germline V CDR1 and CDR2: SGHTA, FQGNSA. The CDR3 has 13 amino acids. Between the trimmed V and J ends, which lost 5 bases and 7 bases, there was a span of 12 bases. The CDR3, as DNA: TGTGCCAGCAGCGCCCAGGCTAGGAACATTCAGTACTTC. It encodes CASSAQARNIQYF.

This chain joins TRBV11-3 and TRBJ2-1; TRBD2 matches at 11 bases. In germline, CDR1 is SGHNT, CDR2 YENEEA. The CDR3 runs 15 residues. V lost 4 bases, J lost 9 bases, and 8 bases stayed unmatched. CDR3 sequence: CASSYRLAGGPEQFF. DNA for the CDR3: TGTGCCAGCAGCTATCGGCTAGCGGGAGGACCTGAGCAGTTCTTC.

In DNA, the CDR3 is TGCAGCGGGGGGCGAGACAGAAGCTCCTACGAGCAGTACTTC. The encoded protein is CSGGRDRSSYEQYF. This chain joins TRBV29-1 and TRBJ2-7, with TRBD1 as a possible D gene (6 bases). Germline V gene data show CDR1 as SQVTM and CDR2 as ANQGSEA. This CDR3 has 14 amino acids. Trimming cost V 7 bases and J 0 bases, with 16 bases left between them.

J is TRBJ2-1 and V is TRBV10-2, with TRBD2 matching 15 bases. V lost 7 bases, J lost 1 base, and 2 bases stayed unmatched. This CDR3 has 16 amino acids. Per germline, CDR1 WSHSY and CDR2 SAAADI. CDR3 nucleotide sequence: TGCGCCAGCAACGGACTAGCGGGGGGGTCCTACAATGAGCAGTTCTTC. This codes for CASNGLAGGSYNEQFF.

This clonotype was counted many times. The chain is built from TRBV10-3 and TRBJ2-1, with 10 bases fitting TRBD2. V was pared by 9 bases and J by 2 bases, with 4 bases of the junction left unmatched. The CDR3 consists of 14 residues. Germline lookup yields CDR1 ENHRY and CDR2 SYGVKD. CDR3 sequence reads: CAISSGGTYNEQFF. DNA of the CDR3: TGTGCCATATCTAGCGGGGGCACCTACAATGAGCAGTTCTTC.

This clonotype was seen only a few times. This sequence joins TRBV20-1 and TRBJ2-1, with D hard to call. The germline V and J ends were trimmed by 6 bases and 8 bases, with 14 bases remaining between them. CDR1 and CDR2 (germline): DFQATT, SNEGSKA (reference sequence). The CDR3 is made up of 12 amino acids. Here the CDR3 reads CSAETSSDEQFF. As DNA, the CDR3 is TGCAGTGCCGAGACTTCCTCGGATGAGCAGTTCTTC.

This clonotype was observed at least ten times. J is TRBJ1-6 and V is TRBV4-2; 9 bases are shared with TRBD1. V shed 1 base and J 10 bases; nucleotides not matched to a gene: 11. Germline CDR1 LGHNA, CDR2 YNFKEQ. This CDR3 is built from 17 residues. The CDR3 loop reads CASSQGTPGTGRSPLHF. In nucleotides, the CDR3 is TGTGCCAGCAGCCAAGGCACCCCCGGGACAGGGAGATCACCCCTCCACTTT.

The genes are TRBV12-3 or TRBV12-4 and TRBJ1-5; possible D gene TRBD1, 5 bases. The CDR3 consists of 14 residues. The V gene lost 5 bases and the J gene lost 3 bases, with 11 bases spanning the gap. The CDR3 sequence: CASSRGTANQPQHF. The DNA of the CDR3 is TGTGCCAGCAGTCGCGGGACCGCCAATCAGCCCCAGCATTTT.